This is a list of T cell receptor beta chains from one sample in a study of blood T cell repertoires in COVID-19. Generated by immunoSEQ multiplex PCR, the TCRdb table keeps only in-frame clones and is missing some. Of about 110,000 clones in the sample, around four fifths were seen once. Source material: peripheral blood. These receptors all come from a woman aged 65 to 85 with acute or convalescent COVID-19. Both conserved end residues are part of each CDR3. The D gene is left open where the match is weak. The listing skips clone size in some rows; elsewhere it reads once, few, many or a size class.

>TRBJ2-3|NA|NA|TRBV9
TGTGCCAGCAGCGTAGTGAGCGGCAGCACAGATACGCAGTATTTT
CASSVVSGSTDTQYF
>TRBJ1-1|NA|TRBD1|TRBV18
TGTGCCAGCTCACTACAGGGCGCGGGACAGGGGAACACTGAAGCTTTCTTT
CASSLQGAGQGNTEAFF
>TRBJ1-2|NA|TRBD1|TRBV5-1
TGCGCCAGCACCTCGGGACAGGGAGACTATGGCTACACCTTC
CASTSGQGDYGYTF
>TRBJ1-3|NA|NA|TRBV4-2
TGTGCCAGCAGCCAAGGGACAGACTCTGGAAACACCATATATTTT
CASSQGTDSGNTIYF
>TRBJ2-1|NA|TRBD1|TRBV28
TGTGCCAGCAGTGTACGGGACAGGGGATTCGGTGAGCAGTTCTTC
CASSVRDRGFGEQFF
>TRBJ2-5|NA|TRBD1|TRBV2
TGTGCCAGCAAAGCTACAGGGGGCTCTAGGGGGACCCAGTACTTC
CASKATGGSRGTQYF
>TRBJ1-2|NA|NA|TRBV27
TGTGCCAGCAGTAGGACAGAGGGCTATGGCTACACCTTC
CASSRTEGYGYTF
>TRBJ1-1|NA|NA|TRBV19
TGTGCCAGTAGTCCTCGTAGGGGCGGCACTGAAGCTTTCTTT
CASSPRRGGTEAFF
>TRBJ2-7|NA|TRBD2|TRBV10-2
TGCGCCAGCAAGGCGGGACTAGCGGCCACCTACGAGCAGTACTTC
CASKAGLAATYEQYF
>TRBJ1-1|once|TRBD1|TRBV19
TGTGCCAGTAGCTTGGGGACAGGAAACACTGAAGCTTTCTTT
CASSLGTGNTEAFF
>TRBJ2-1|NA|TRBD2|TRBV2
TGTGCCAGCAGTGGGGGACTAGCGGGAGGTGAGCAGTTCTTC
CASSGGLAGGEQFF
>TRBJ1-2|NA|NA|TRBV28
TGTGCCAGCAGTGGGCGGACAGCCTACTATGGCTACACCTTC
CASSGRTAYYGYTF
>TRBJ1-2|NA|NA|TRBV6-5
TGTGCCAGCGGGGCGGACAGAGGCTTATACTACACCTTC
CASGADRGLYYTF
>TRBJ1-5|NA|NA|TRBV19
TGTGCCAGTAGTATAAGATGGGCTAGCAATCAGCCCCAGCATTTT
CASSIRWASNQPQHF
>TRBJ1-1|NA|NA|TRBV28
TGTGCCAGCAGTTTTAATCAGGTCGTCCGAACTGAAGCTTTCTTT
CASSFNQVVRTEAFF
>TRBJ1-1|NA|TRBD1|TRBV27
TGTGCCAGCAGACTGACAGGGGTGGTAGTGAACACTGAAGCTTTCTTT
CASRLTGVVVNTEAFF
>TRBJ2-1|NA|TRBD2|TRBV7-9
TGTGCCAGCAGCTTAGGGTCTGGTAGCGGGAGCTGGGATGAGCAGTTCTTC
CASSLGSGSGSWDEQFF
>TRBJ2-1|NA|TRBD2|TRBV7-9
TGTGCCAGCAGCCCCCAACTAGCGAGTGTTTACAATGAGCAGTTCTTC
CASSPQLASVYNEQFF
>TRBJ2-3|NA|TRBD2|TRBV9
TGTGCCAGCAGCGGGGGGACTAGCGGGGTATCTAGCACAGATACGCAGTATTTT
CASSGGTSGVSSTDTQYF
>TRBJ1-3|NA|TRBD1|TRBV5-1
TGCGCCAGCACCCAGGGGGCTGGAAACACCATATATTTT
CASTQGAGNTIYF
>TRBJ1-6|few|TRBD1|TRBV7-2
TGTGCCAGCAGCTTGGTTCCGGCAGGGGGCCCCTATAATTCACCCCTCCACTTT
CASSLVPAGGPYNSPLHF
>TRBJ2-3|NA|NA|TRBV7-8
TGTGCCAGCAGGCGGGGCATTCAAACAGATACGCAGTATTTT
CASRRGIQTDTQYF
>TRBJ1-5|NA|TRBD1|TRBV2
TGTGCCAGCAGAGAGGGGGCTTTGGATCAGCCCCAGCATTTT
CASREGALDQPQHF
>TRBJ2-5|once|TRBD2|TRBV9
TGTGCCAGCAGCAATCAAGGACTAGCGGGGGGCAAGGAGACCCAGTACTTC
CASSNQGLAGGKETQYF
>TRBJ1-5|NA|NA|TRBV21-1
TGTGCCAGCAGCTTCGGACAGGGGTTCGGTCAGCCCCAGCATTTT
CASSFGQGFGQPQHF
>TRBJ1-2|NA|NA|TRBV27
TGTGCCAGCAGTTTATCGGGCAGGGAAGGCTACACCTTC
CASSLSGREGYTF
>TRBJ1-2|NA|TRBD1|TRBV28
TGTGCCAGCAGTTTAGACCAGGGGGTATCAGGCGGCTACACCTTC
CASSLDQGVSGGYTF
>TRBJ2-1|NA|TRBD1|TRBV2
TGTGCCAGCAGCCTACGAAGGGGACAGGGGATCGGGTACAATGAGCAGTTCTTC
CASSLRRGQGIGYNEQFF
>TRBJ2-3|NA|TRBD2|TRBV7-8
TGTGCCAGCAGCTTAGGAGTGCGTTGGACTAGCGGGAGGAGCCCAGATACGCAGTATTTT
CASSLGVRWTSGRSPDTQYF
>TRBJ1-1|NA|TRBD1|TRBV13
TGTGCCAGCAGCCCAGGACAGGGAACCACTGAAGCTTTCTTT
CASSPGQGTTEAFF
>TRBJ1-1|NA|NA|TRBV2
TGTGCCAGCAGTACAAACAGAAACACTGAAGCTTTCTTT
CASSTNRNTEAFF
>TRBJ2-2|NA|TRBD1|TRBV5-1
TGCGCCAGCAGCCCAAGACAGGGGGCGGCCACCGGGGAGCTGTTTTTT
CASSPRQGAATGELFF
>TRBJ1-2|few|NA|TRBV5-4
TGTGCCAGCAGCTTTGAGGCAGGGAACGACTATGGCTACACCTTC
CASSFEAGNDYGYTF
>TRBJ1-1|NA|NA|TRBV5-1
TGCGCCAGCAGCTTGTTGGGCACGTGGACTGAAGCTTTCTTT
CASSLLGTWTEAFF
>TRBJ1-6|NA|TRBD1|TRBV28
TGTGCCAGCAGTTCGGGGACAGGGGATTCACCCCTCCACTTT
CASSSGTGDSPLHF
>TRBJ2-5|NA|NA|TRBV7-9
TGTGCCAGCAGCTTAAGAATGGGGGTTGGAGGGACCCAAGAGACCCAGTACTTC
CASSLRMGVGGTQETQYF
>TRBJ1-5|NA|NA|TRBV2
TGTGCCAGCAGCCCCTCGGGGTCTAGTCAGCCCCAGCATTTT
CASSPSGSSQPQHF
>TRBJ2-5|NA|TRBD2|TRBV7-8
TGTGCCAGCAGCCCCGCCGGGGGAGCGGGGGGAGAGACCCAGTACTTC
CASSPAGGAGGETQYF
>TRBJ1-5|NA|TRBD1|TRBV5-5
TGTGCCAGCAGTTCGGGACAGGGGGTGGGCAATCAGCCCCAGCATTTT
CASSSGQGVGNQPQHF
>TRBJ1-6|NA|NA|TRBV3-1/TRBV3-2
TGTGCCAGCAGCCGCGGGACGGCATATAATTCACCCCTCCACTTT
CASSRGTAYNSPLHF
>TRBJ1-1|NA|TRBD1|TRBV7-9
TGTGCCAGCACGCCCAAGACAGGGGCTGAAGCTTTCTTT
CASTPKTGAEAFF
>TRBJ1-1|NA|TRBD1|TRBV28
TGTGCCAGCAGTCAGCCCCAGGGGGCGAAAACTGAAGCTTTCTTT
CASSQPQGAKTEAFF
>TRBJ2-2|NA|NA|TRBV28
TGTGCCAGCAGCCCTCCGAGTGGCAGGCCTAACACCGGGGAGCTGTTTTTT
CASSPPSGRPNTGELFF
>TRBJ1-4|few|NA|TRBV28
TGTGCCAGCAGTAATGGGGGGGCAAAGGATGAAAAACTGTTTTTT
CASSNGGAKDEKLFF
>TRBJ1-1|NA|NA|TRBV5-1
TGCGCCAGCAGCTTGGTAGGGGGTCTGAACACTGAAGCTTTCTTT
CASSLVGGLNTEAFF
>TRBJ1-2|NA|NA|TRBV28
TGTGCCAGCAGTTTATCGGGGGGTGGTGGCTACACCTTC
CASSLSGGGGYTF
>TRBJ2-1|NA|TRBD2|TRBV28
TGTGCCAGCAGACCCCCGGGGGGGACCTACAATGAGCAGTTCTTC
CASRPPGGTYNEQFF
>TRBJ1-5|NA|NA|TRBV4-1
TGCGCCAGCAGCCGGACAAGCAATCAGCCCCAGCATTTT
CASSRTSNQPQHF
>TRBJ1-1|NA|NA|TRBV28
TGTGCCAGCAGTTTAGCAGGAAGGAACACTGAAGCTTTCTTT
CASSLAGRNTEAFF
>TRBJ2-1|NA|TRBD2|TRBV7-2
TGTGCCAGCAGCTTATGGACTAGTAGTGAGCAGTTCTTC
CASSLWTSSEQFF
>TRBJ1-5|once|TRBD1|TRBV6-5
TGTGCCAGCAGCCGGACAGGGGTTGACAATCAGCCCCAGCATTTT
CASSRTGVDNQPQHF
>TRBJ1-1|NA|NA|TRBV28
TGTGCCAGCAGTTTATGGACAGCTATGAACACTGAAGCTTTCTTT
CASSLWTAMNTEAFF